This record looks at one T cell receptor (beta chain) sequence and its context. The antigen is unknown. V lost 4 bases and J 5 bases, leaving 15 bases between the germline ends. CDR3 length: 14 residues. CDR1 is SGHRS, CDR2 YFSETQ, per germline. The data belong to a study of T cell responses to AZD1222 COVID-19 vaccine. Study-wide findings and caveats: Spike-specific TCR breadth and depth both grew after two AZD1222 doses. Close to half of spike-specific TCRs reportedly recognize unmutated variant regions.

Produced via immunoSEQ multiplex PCR; TCRdb's table is partial and in-frame only. The data contain about 130,000 clones, 85% to 95% of them seen just once; the ten biggest clones take up 6.5% to 8%. The rearrangement joins TRBV5-1 to TRBJ2-5; the D gene is possibly TRBD2 (6 bases). The sequence came from an adult who received the AZD1222 COVID-19 vaccine. This specimen consisted of peripheral blood, obtained 28 days after the second AZD1222 dose. The CDR3 here is CASSLGTFRETQYF. CDR3 nucleotides: TGCGCCAGCAGCCTTGGGACTTTTCGCGAGACCCAGTACTTC.